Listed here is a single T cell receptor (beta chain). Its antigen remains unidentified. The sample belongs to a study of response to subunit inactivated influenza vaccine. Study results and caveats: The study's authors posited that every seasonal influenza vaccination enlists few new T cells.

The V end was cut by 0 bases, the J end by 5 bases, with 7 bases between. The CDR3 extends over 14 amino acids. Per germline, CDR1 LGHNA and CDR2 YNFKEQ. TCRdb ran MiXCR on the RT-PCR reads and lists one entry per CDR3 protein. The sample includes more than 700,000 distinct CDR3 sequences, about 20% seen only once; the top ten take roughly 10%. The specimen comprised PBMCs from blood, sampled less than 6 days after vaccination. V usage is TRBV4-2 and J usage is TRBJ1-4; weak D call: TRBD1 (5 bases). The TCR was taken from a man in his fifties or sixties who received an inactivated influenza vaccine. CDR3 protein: CASSQEPGNEKLFF. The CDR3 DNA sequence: TGTGCCAGCAGCCAAGAACCAGGGAATGAAAAACTGTTTTTT.